The 27 T cell receptor beta chains listed next were all sequenced from one sample in a study of T cell responses to AZD1222 COVID-19 vaccine. Here immunoSEQ multiplex PCR was the method, and the copy in TCRdb shows in-frame clones only, minus some. Counted here are under 200,000 clones, 75% to 90% occurring once; the ten biggest clones make up 2.5% to 3%. The sample in question was peripheral blood, obtained on day 0 of MenACWY control vaccination. The receptors derive from an adult in good health.

CDR3 DNA: TGTGCCAGCAGTTACACAGGGGGAGGGGAGACCCAGTACTTC. Amino acids: CASSYTGGGETQYF. The chain has TRBV6-5 and TRBJ2-5; tentative D call: TRBD1 (8 bases). Germline CDR1 and CDR2: MNHEY and SVGAGI. CDR3 length equals 14 residues. The V end lost 2 bases, the J end lost 5 bases, and 12 bases lay between the germline ends.

This clone has a handful of counts. The genes are TRBV7-8 and TRBJ1-3; 7 positions match TRBD1. The CDR3 spans 15 residues. Trimming took 5 bases from V and 0 from J; bases not matched to a gene: 4. Germline V gene sequence: CDR1 SGHVS, CDR2 FQNEAQ. The CDR3 reads CASSLRDSSGNTIYF. DNA for the CDR3: TGTGCCAGCAGCCTCCGGGACAGCTCTGGAAACACCATATATTTT.

The CDR3 nucleotides read TGTGCCAGCAGCCGACAGGGCTACGAGCAGTACTTC. The encoded protein is CASSRQGYEQYF. The chain carries TRBV7-2 and TRBJ2-7; 7 nucleotides match TRBD1. Germline CDR1 reads SGHTA; CDR2 reads FQGNSA. The CDR3 totals 12 residues. Unmatched junction bases numbered 1, after V lost 5 bases and J lost 3 bases.

The chain is built from TRBV2 and TRBJ1-1, with TRBD1 identical over 7 bases. There are 15 residues in the CDR3. V trimming: 4 bases; J trimming: 4 bases; junction bases outside the gene matches: 9. Germline loops: CDR1 SNHLY, CDR2 FYNNEI. The CDR3, as DNA: TGTGCCAGCAGTGGCCCCAGGGGGTCTGGCACTGAAGCTTTCTTT. This sequence encodes CASSGPRGSGTEAFF.

This rearrangement joins TRBV12-5 to TRBJ2-1; no firm D call. Germline V gene sequence: CDR1 LGHNT, CDR2 FRNRAP. The CDR3 contains 16 residues. V lost 5 bases, J lost 0 bases, and 14 bases lay in between. In DNA, the CDR3 is TGTGCTAGTGGTATCTTTACGGCTAGCTCCTACAATGAGCAGTTCTTC. This encodes CASGIFTASSYNEQFF.

This rearrangement joins TRBV15 to TRBJ1-1; no clear D. CDR3 length: 14 amino acids. Deletions cut 1 base from V and 1 base from J, with 7 bases between. Germline CDR1 is LNHNV and CDR2 is YYDKDF (reference sequence). CDR3 DNA sequence: TGTGCCACCAGCAGAGCCCAGTCGAACACTGAAGCTTTCTTT. It is translated as CATSRAQSNTEAFF.

The chain uses TRBV10-3 and TRBJ2-1, with TRBD1 matching over 8 bases. The germline CDR1 and CDR2 sequences are ENHRY and SYGVKD. V shed 4 bases and J 8 bases; nucleotides not matched to a gene: 10. The CDR3 spans 15 residues. Here the CDR3 reads CAISGDRGLVDEQFF. The DNA for the CDR3 is TGTGCCATCAGTGGTGACAGGGGACTTGTGGATGAGCAGTTCTTC.

The chain is built from TRBV7-2 and TRBJ2-2; D is ambiguous. Germline CDR1 SGHTA, CDR2 FQGNSA. The CDR3 totals 13 residues. V dropped 1 base and J dropped 4 bases, with 4 bases sitting between them. The DNA for the CDR3 is TGTGCCAGCAGCTTAGGGGGCACCGGGGAGCTGTTTTTT. Its protein product is CASSLGGTGELFF.

The chain uses TRBV28 and TRBJ1-2; maybe TRBD1 (5 bases). The CDR3 sequence is 12 residues long. The V end lost 6 bases, the J end lost 7 bases, and 12 bases lay between the germline ends. Per germline, CDR1 MDHEN and CDR2 SYDVKM. The CDR3: CASRGVLGGYTF. The CDR3 DNA sequence: TGTGCCAGCAGAGGGGTACTTGGTGGCTACACCTTC.

The gene calls are TRBV7-9 and TRBJ1-5; the D gene is possibly TRBD1 (5 bases). The CDR3 is 13 amino acids. The V gene lost 5 bases and the J gene lost 1 base, with 6 bases spanning the gap. Germline assignment: CDR1 SEHNR and CDR2 FQNEAQ (reference sequence). The CDR3 DNA is TGTGCCAGCAGCGACAGAAGCAATCAGCCCCAGCATTTT. Translation gives CASSDRSNQPQHF.

The rearrangement joins TRBV2 to TRBJ2-2; the match to TRBD1 covers 7 bases. V lost 8 bases to trimming and J lost 0 bases; unmatched junction nucleotides: 3. Germline assignment: CDR1 SNHLY and CDR2 FYNNEI. The CDR3 covers 14 residues. The CDR3 DNA follows: TGTGCCAGCGAAACAGGGGCGAACACCGGGGAGCTGTTTTTT. Translating it yields CASETGANTGELFF.

The chain couples TRBV19 to TRBJ2-7; TRBD2 matches at 9 bases. The CDR3 runs 15 residues. J was trimmed by 0 bases and V by 3 bases; bases with no gene match: 3. Germline lookup yields CDR1 LNHDA and CDR2 SQIVND (reference sequence). CDR3: CASSILSGSSYEQYF. The CDR3 nucleotides are TGTGCCAGTAGTATCCTTAGCGGGAGCTCCTACGAGCAGTACTTC. The full variable domain, with the rest looked up from reference TRBV19 and TRBJ2-7, is DGGITQSPKYLFRKEGQNVTLSCEQNLNHDAMYWYRQDPGQGLRLIYYSQIVNDFQKGDIAEGYSVSREKKESFPLTVTSAQKNPTAFYLCASSILSGSSYEQYFGPGTRLTVT.

V is TRBV4-3 and J is TRBJ1-1; the match to TRBD1 covers 7 bases. Germline values: CDR1 LGHNA, CDR2 YSLEER. The CDR3 is 16 residues long. V was pared by 2 bases and J by 1 base, with 7 bases of the junction left unmatched. The CDR3 DNA sequence: TGCGCCAGCAGCCAAACTGGGGACAGTTCGAACACTGAAGCTTTCTTT. Translating gives CASSQTGDSSNTEAFF.

The rearrangement joins TRBV4-1 to TRBJ1-5, with D maybe TRBD1 (5 bases). The CDR3 runs 13 residues. The V end lost 1 base, the J end lost 4 bases, and 5 bases lay between the germline ends. Germline V CDR1 and CDR2: MGHRA, YSYEKL. The CDR3 nucleotides read TGCGCCAGCAGCCAAGGACAGAATCAGCCCCAGCATTTT. It specifies CASSQGQNQPQHF.

The rearrangement joins TRBV12-3 or TRBV12-4 to TRBJ2-1, with D perhaps matching TRBD1 or TRBD2 (5 bases each). The CDR3 consists of 13 residues. V was clipped by 10 bases and J by 7 bases, with 17 bases between them. This CDR3 reads CATRRDGENEQFF. CDR3 coding DNA: TGTGCCACTCGCCGGGACGGTGAAAATGAGCAGTTCTTC.

V is TRBV19 and J is TRBJ2-1, with D perhaps matching TRBD2 (6 bases). CDR1 and CDR2 (germline): LNHDA, SQIVND (reference sequence). This CDR3 comprises 14 residues. Deletions cut 1 base from V and 9 bases from J, with 13 bases between. The CDR3 DNA is TGTGCCAGTAGTATAGGGGGAGGCGGGATTGAGCAGTTCTTC. Translated: CASSIGGGGIEQFF.

This clone was found a few times. The rearrangement links TRBV19 to TRBJ1-2; 12 nucleotides match TRBD1. This CDR3 contains 14 residues. CDR1 and CDR2 from the germline V gene are LNHDA and SQIVND (reference sequence). J gave up 7 bases and V 3 bases, and 3 bases lay outside the gene matches. CDR3 sequence reads: CASSIGTGGSGYTF. DNA of the CDR3: TGTGCCAGTAGTATCGGGACAGGGGGCTCTGGCTACACCTTC.

The CDR3 loop reads CASSHEPDQPQHF. CDR3 nucleotide sequence: TGCGCCAGCAGCCATGAGCCAGACCAGCCCCAGCATTTT. The rearrangement links TRBV5-1 to TRBJ1-5; D gene ambiguous. The CDR3 loop spans 13 amino acids. V was shortened by 4 bases and J by 7 bases, with 12 bases between the two germline ends. Looked up from germline, CDR1 is SGHRS and CDR2 is YFSETQ.

V usage is TRBV28 and J usage is TRBJ2-1; TRBD2 matches 9 bases. Germline values: CDR1 MDHEN, CDR2 SYDVKM. V dropped 9 bases and J dropped 3; count of bases not matched to a gene: 9. CDR3 length: 15 amino acids. CDR3 DNA sequence: TGTGCCAGTCTGTTTTCTAGCGGGGTCTACAATGAGCAGTTCTTC. This gives the protein CASLFSSGVYNEQFF.

In its sample, this clone was seen once. The rearrangement links TRBV15 to TRBJ1-1, with 9 bases lining up with TRBD1. The CDR3 runs 14 residues. Losses at the gene ends were 5 bases for V and 0 bases for J; bases not matched to a gene: 1. Germline V lookup: CDR1 LNHNV, CDR2 YYDKDF (reference sequence). CDR3: CATSGDRVNTEAFF. For the CDR3, the DNA is TGTGCCACCAGCGGGGACAGGGTGAACACTGAAGCTTTCTTT.

The chain links TRBV3-1 (or the pseudogene TRBV3-2) to TRBJ2-1, with a tentative D call TRBD2 (6 bases). The germline gives CDR1 LGHDT, CDR2 YNNKEL (reference sequence). This CDR3 has 15 residues. V was cut by 3 bases and J by 10 bases, with 19 bases left in between. The CDR3 is CASSQGDLGVYEQFF. DNA for the CDR3: TGTGCCAGCAGCCAGGGGGACTTAGGTGTATACGAGCAGTTCTTC.

The rearrangement links TRBV24-1 to TRBJ1-3; D remains unclear. The CDR3 consists of 12 residues. Per the germline V gene, CDR1 is KGHDR and CDR2 is SFDVKD. The germline V and J ends were trimmed by 9 bases and 0 bases, with 5 bases remaining between them. CDR3 loop: CATSDSGNTIYF. The CDR3 bases are TGTGCCACCTCCGACTCTGGAAACACCATATATTTT.

The chain has TRBV7-6 and TRBJ2-3, with a weak D call TRBD2 (7 bases). Trimming cost V 3 bases and J 0 bases, with 16 bases left between them. Germline-derived CDR1 and CDR2 are SGHVS and FNYEAQ. CDR3 length: 17 amino acids. In DNA, the CDR3 is TGTGCCAGCAGCTTCTTTTCTGGCGGGGGCAGCACAGATACGCAGTATTTT. Encoded protein: CASSFFSGGGSTDTQYF.

The CDR3 region is CASSYRTGMEKLFF. In DNA, the CDR3 is TGTGCCAGCAGTTACAGGACAGGCATGGAAAAACTGTTTTTT. The J gene is TRBJ1-4, the V gene TRBV27, with 7 bases matching TRBD1. Germline loops: CDR1 MNHEY, CDR2 SMNVEV (reference sequence). With 4 bases clipped from V and 8 bases from J, the junction kept 7 bases outside the gene matches. CDR3 length: 14 residues.

The chain carries TRBV28 and TRBJ1-1, with 7 bases fitting TRBD1. J was trimmed by 5 bases and V by 5 bases; bases with no gene match: 8. The germline V gene encodes CDR1 MDHEN and CDR2 SYDVKM. This CDR3 is 14 amino acids long. As DNA, the CDR3 is TGTGCCAGCAGTACCACAGGGGCAGGGACTGAAGCTTTCTTT. Protein: CASSTTGAGTEAFF.

V gene TRBV2 combines with J gene TRBJ2-2, with TRBD1 matching 8 bases. V lost 7 bases and J lost 6; bases outside the gene matches: 7. The germline gives CDR1 SNHLY, CDR2 FYNNEI. This CDR3 is built from 14 residues. DNA of the CDR3: TGTGCCAGCAAGTCGGTACAGGGGGCCGGGGAGCTGTTTTTT. This gives the protein CASKSVQGAGELFF.

This clone has only one observation. The J gene is TRBJ2-3, the V gene TRBV7-2; D uncertain. The CDR3 loop spans 14 amino acids. The germline V gene has CDR1 SGHTA and CDR2 FQGNSA. Trimming took off 4 bases at V and 7 bases at J, with 15 bases between the two ends. As DNA, the CDR3 is TGTGCCAGCAGCTATACGGGCCCCATTCATACGCAGTATTTT. Protein: CASSYTGPIHTQYF.